This TCR beta chain comes out of a study of T cell responses to AZD1222 COVID-19 vaccine. The table lists this clone with a count of one. The target antigen is unknown. With V trimmed by 4 bases and J by 7 bases, 8 bases remained unmatched. Looked up from germline, CDR1 is MNHEY and CDR2 is SMNVEV (reference sequence). This CDR3 is built from 14 residues. The method was immunoSEQ multiplex PCR; TCRdb's version includes in-frame clones alone and lacks a portion of them. The table has about 150,000 clones, roughly 90% seen once. Study outcomes and limitations: Repertoire samples came only from after the peak T cell response.

This sample comprised peripheral blood, obtained on day 0 of AZD1222 vaccination. J is TRBJ1-1 and V is TRBV27; 8 bases fit TRBD1. The receptor's source is an adult in good health. DNA for the CDR3: TGTGCCAGCAGTTCGGGGACACAGGGGGATGAAGCTTTCTTT. The encoded protein is CASSSGTQGDEAFF.